The clone carrying this T cell receptor (beta chain) was recorded at least ten times. No antigen is known for it. The entry originates in a study of T-cell memory formation after mild COVID-19. Findings of the study overall: Pre-infection memory showed some responding clones, and this suggested that cross-reactive memory joined. Later expanders leaned toward CD4+, whereas clones contracting from day 15 to 85 were balanced CD4/CD8.

CDR1 and CDR2 from the germline V gene are MNHNY and SVGAGI (reference sequence). The CDR3 has 12 amino acids. Trimming removed 2 bases from V and 8 bases from J, with 9 bases in between. TCR alpha and TCR beta cDNA libraries carrying sample barcodes and UMIs were produced by 5'RACE using constant-segment primers. TCRdb re-derived calls from the 5' RACE reads in MiXCR, one entry per CDR3 protein. The table has about 360,000 distinct CDR3 sequences, 13% to 15% seen once; the top ten hold around a fifth. This sequence was found in a man aged 18-30 years who had mild COVID-19 (a few samples of this study predate the infection). Cell type and time point are not known. Sequencing was done on a sample of PBMCs or a T cell subset sorted from them (not recorded which). The V gene is TRBV6-6, the J gene TRBJ1-2; D gene unclear. This CDR3 is CASSYIAVGYTF. Written as DNA, the CDR3 is TGTGCCAGCAGTTACATCGCAGTAGGCTACACCTTC.